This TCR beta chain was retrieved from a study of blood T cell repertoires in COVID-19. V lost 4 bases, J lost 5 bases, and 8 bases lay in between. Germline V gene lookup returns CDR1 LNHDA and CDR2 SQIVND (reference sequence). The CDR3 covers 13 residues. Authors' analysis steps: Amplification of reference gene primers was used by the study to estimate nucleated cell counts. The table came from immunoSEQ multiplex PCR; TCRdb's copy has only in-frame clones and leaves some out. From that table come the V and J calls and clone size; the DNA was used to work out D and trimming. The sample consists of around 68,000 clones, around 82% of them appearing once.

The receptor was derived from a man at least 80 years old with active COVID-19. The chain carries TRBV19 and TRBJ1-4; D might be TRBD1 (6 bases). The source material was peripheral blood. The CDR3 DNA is TGTGCCAGTAGTAGGGGGCCAAATGAAAAACTGTTTTTT. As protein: CASSRGPNEKLFF.